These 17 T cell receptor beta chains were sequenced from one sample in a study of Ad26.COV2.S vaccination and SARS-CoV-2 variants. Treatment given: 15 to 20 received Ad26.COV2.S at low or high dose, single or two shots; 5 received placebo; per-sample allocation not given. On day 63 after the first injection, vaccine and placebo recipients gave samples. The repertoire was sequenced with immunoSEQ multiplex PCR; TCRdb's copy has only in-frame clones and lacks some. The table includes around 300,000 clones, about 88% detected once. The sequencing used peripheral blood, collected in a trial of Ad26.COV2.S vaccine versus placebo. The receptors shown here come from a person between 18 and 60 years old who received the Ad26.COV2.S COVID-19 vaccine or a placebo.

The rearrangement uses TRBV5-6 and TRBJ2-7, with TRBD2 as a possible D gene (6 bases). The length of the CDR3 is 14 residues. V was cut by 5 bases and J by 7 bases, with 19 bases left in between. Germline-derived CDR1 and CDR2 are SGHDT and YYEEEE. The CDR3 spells CASSPRGTRREQYF. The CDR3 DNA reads TGTGCCAGCAGTCCCCGGGGGACGCGGAGGGAGCAGTACTTC.

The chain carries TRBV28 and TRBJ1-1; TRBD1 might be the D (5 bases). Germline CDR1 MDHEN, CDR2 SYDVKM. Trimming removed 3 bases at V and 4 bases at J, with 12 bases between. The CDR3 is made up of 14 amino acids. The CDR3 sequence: CASSFRRVITEAFF. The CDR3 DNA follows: TGTGCCAGCAGTTTTCGCAGGGTGATCACTGAAGCTTTCTTT.

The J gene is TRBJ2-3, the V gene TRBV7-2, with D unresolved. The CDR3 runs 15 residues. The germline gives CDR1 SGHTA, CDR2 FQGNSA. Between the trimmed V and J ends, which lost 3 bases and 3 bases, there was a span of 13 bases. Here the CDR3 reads CASSFQAALTDTQYF. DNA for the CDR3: TGTGCCAGCAGCTTTCAGGCGGCCCTTACAGATACGCAGTATTTT.

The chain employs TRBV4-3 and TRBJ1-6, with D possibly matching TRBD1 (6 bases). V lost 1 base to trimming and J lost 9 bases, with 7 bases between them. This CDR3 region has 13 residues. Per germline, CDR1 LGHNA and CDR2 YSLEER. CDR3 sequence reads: CASSQGGASPLHF. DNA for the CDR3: TGCGCCAGCAGCCAAGGGGGGGCTTCACCCCTCCACTTT.

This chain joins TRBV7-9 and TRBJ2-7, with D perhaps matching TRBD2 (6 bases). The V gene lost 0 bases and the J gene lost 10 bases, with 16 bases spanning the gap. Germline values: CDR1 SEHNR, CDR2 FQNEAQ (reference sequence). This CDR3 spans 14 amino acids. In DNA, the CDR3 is TGTGCCAGCAGCTTAGCGGGTAGCGGAGCGGTACAGTACTTC. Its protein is CASSLAGSGAVQYF.

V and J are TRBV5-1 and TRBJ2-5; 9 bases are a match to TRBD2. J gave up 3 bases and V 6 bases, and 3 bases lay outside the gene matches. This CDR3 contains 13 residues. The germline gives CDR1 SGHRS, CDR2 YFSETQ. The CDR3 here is CASKVAGEETQYF. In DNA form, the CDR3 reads TGCGCCAGCAAAGTAGCGGGGGAAGAGACCCAGTACTTC.

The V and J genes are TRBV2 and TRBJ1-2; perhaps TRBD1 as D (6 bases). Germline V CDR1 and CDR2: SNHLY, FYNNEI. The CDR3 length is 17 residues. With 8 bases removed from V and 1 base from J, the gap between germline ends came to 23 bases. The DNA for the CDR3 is TGTGCCAGCGGGCAGGGGAGCAGATCTAATCATAACTATGGCTACACCTTC. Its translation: CASGQGSRSNHNYGYTF.

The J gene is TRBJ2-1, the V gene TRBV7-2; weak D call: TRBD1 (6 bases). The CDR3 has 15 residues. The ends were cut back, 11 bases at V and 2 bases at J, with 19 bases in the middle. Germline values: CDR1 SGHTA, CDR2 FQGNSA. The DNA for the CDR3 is TGTGCCGGCTCTATTGTCCAGGGGCCCTACAATGAGCAGTTCTTC. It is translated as CAGSIVQGPYNEQFF.

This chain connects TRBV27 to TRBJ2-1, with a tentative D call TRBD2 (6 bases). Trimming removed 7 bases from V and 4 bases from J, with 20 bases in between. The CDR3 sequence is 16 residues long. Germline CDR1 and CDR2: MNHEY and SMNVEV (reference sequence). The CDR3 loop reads CASTSPRGLQYNEQFF. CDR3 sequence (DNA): TGTGCCAGCACCTCCCCCCGGGGACTGCAGTACAATGAGCAGTTCTTC.

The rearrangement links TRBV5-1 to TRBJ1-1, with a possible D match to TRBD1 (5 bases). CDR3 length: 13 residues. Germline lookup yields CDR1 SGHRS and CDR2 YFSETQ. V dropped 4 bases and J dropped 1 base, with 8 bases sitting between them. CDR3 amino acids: CASSGQGNTEAFF. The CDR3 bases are TGCGCCAGCAGCGGGCAGGGGAACACTGAAGCTTTCTTT.

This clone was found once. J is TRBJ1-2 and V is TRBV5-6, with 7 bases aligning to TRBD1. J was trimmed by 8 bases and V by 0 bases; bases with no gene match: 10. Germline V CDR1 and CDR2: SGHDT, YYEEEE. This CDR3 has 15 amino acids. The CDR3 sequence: CASSLAPTTGPGYTF. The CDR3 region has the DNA TGTGCCAGCAGCTTGGCCCCGACGACAGGGCCAGGCTACACCTTC.

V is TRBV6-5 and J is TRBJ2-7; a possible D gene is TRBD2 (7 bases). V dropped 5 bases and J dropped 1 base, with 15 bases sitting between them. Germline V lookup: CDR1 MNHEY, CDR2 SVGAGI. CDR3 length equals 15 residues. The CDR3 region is CASSPNGGPSYEQYF. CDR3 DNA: TGTGCCAGCAGTCCCAACGGGGGGCCGTCCTACGAGCAGTACTTC.

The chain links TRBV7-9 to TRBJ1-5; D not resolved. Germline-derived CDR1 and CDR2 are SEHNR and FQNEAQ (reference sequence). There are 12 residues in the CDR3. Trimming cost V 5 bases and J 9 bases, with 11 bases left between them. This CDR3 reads CASSDPRGPQHF. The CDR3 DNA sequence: TGTGCCAGCAGCGACCCTCGCGGGCCCCAGCATTTT.

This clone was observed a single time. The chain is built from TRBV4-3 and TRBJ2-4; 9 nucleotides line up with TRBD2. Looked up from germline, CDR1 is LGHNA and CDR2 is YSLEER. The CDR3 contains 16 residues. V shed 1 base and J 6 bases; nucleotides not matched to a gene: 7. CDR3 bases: TGCGCCAGCAGCCAAGGGGCTGGACTAGCGACAAACATTCAGTACTTC. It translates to CASSQGAGLATNIQYF.

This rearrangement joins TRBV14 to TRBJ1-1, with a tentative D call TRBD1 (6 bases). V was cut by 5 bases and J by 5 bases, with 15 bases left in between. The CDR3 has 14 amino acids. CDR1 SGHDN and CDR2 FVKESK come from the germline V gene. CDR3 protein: CASSSQGRGTEAFF. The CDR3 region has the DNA TGTGCCAGCAGCTCACAGGGACGGGGGACTGAAGCTTTCTTT.

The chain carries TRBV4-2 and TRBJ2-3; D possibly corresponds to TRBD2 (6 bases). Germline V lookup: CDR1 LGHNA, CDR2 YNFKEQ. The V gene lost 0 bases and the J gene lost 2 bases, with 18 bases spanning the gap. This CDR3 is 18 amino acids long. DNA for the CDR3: TGTGCCAGCAGCCAAGATCTTGCCGGACTACTATTCACAGATACGCAGTATTTT. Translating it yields CASSQDLAGLLFTDTQYF.

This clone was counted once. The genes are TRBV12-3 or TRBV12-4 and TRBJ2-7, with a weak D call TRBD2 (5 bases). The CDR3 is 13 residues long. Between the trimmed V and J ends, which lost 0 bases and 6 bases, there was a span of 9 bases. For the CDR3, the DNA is TGTGCCAGCAGTTTAGCGCGGGCCATCGAGCAGTACTTC. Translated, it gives CASSLARAIEQYF.